The rows below give T cell receptor beta chains drawn from one sample of a study of tumor-infiltrating lymphocytes in primary liver carcinoma. TCRdb analysed the multiplex PCR reads with MiXCR anew, one entry per CDR3 protein. The sample lists almost 45,000 distinct CDR3 sequences, approximately 71% occurring once. Sequencing was carried out using tumor-adjacent normal liver tissue. Receptors originate from a woman in her 30s with primary liver carcinoma and hepatitis B virus infection. Both conserved end residues are part of each CDR3. Fields, in order: J gene, V gene, CDR3 protein.

J: TRBJ2-1
V: TRBV6-2/TRBV6-3
CDR3: CANSYPWTSGRRYNEQFF

J: TRBJ2-7
V: TRBV12-3/TRBV12-4
CDR3: CASSARQSFYEQYF

J: TRBJ2-7
V: TRBV6-6
CDR3: CATSYSGSLTYEQYF

J: TRBJ2-7
V: TRBV7-9
CDR3: CASSSGGLSCERYF

J: TRBJ2-7
V: TRBV5-5
CDR3: CASSDSLAGDSYEQYF

J: TRBJ2-7
V: TRBV7-9
CDR3: CASSPLTSGSNEQYF

J: TRBJ1-3
V: TRBV28
CDR3: CASSFKARGNTIYF

J: TRBJ1-1
V: TRBV10-2
CDR3: CAILAGTEVFF

J: TRBJ2-3
V: TRBV6-5
CDR3: CVNGYRTDTQYF

J: TRBJ2-1
V: TRBV11-2
CDR3: CASSLSGVNEQFF

J: TRBJ2-5
V: TRBV18
CDR3: CASSPATAQETQYF

J: TRBJ1-1
V: TRBV6-2/TRBV6-3
CDR3: CTSSTTQGLPEAFF

J: TRBJ2-3
V: TRBV19
CDR3: CASNIVGSTDTQYF

J: TRBJ2-7
V: TRBV5-1
CDR3: CASSLGTVGLYEQYF

J: TRBJ2-2
V: TRBV14
CDR3: CASSPHLAGPNTGGLFF

J: TRBJ2-3
V: TRBV30
CDR3: CAWSRGGPPDTQYF

J: TRBJ2-5
V: TRBV7-8
CDR3: CASSLAFATTSGVMETQYF

J: TRBJ2-3
V: TRBV6-2/TRBV6-3
CDR3: CTSSYSIARCTILF

J: .
V: TRBV11-3
CDR3: CASNLGFGAGAGGTDTQHF

J: TRBJ2-2
V: TRBV4-3
CDR3: CASRLVTAELFF

J: TRBJ2-3
V: TRBV28
CDR3: CASSLIRGAETQYF

J: TRBJ1-1
V: TRBV11-2
CDR3: CASNLERRTESFF